One and the same sample provided the 27 T cell receptor beta chains below, sequenced in a study of T-cell memory formation after mild COVID-19. Using its own MiXCR run on the 5' RACE reads, TCRdb lists one record per CDR3 protein. The table lists just over 150,000 distinct CDR3 sequences, roughly a third of them singletons. Sequencing was carried out using PBMCs or a T cell subset sorted from them (not recorded which). The receptors were gathered from an adult woman who had mild COVID-19 (a few samples of this study predate the infection). Cell type and time point are not known.

This clonotype was counted only a few times. The chain is built from TRBV5-1 and TRBJ2-1, with D possibly being TRBD1 (6 bases). CDR3 length: 18 residues. Trimming stripped 0 bases from V and 4 bases from J, with 20 bases between. Germline V gives CDR1 SGHRS, CDR2 YFSETQ. The CDR3 bases are TGCGCCAGCAGCTTGGACGCGAGGGACACGGGCCCTTACAATGAGCAGTTCTTC. Protein sequence: CASSLDARDTGPYNEQFF.

The chain combines TRBV6-5 with TRBJ2-7, with 11 positions matching TRBD1. CDR3 length: 14 residues. Trimming removed 2 bases from V and 5 bases from J; junction bases left unmatched: 2. CDR1 and CDR2 from the germline V gene are MNHEY and SVGAGI. The CDR3 region is CASSYGTGGHEQYF. The DNA for the CDR3 is TGTGCCAGCAGTTACGGGACAGGGGGTCACGAGCAGTACTTC.

The table lists this clonotype with many counts. The rearrangement links TRBV25-1 to TRBJ2-1; 9 bases are shared with TRBD2. V dropped 2 bases and J dropped 7; count of bases not matched to a gene: 6. Germline CDR1 MGHDK, CDR2 SYGVNS. CDR3 length: 15 residues. CDR3 sequence: CASSEALAGANEQFF. DNA for the CDR3: TGTGCCAGCAGTGAAGCTTTAGCGGGAGCGAATGAGCAGTTCTTC.

The chain couples TRBV4-3 to TRBJ2-2; no clear D gene. The CDR3 sequence is 16 residues long. V shed 6 bases and J shed 2 bases, with 16 bases lying between them. Looked up from germline, CDR1 is LGHNA and CDR2 is YSLEER. CDR3 DNA sequence: TGCGCCAGCAGGAACCGGCGAGCACTTAACACCGGGGAGCTGTTTTTT. Its protein product is CASRNRRALNTGELFF.

The gene calls are TRBV27 and TRBJ2-7; D is tentatively TRBD1 or TRBD2 (5 bases each). The CDR3 is made up of 14 amino acids. Per the germline V gene, CDR1 is MNHEY and CDR2 is SMNVEV (reference sequence). Trimming cost V 5 bases and J 5 bases, with 16 bases left between them. The CDR3 nucleotides are TGTGCCAGCAGTGACCCCCCGAGGGGTGACGAGCAGTACTTC. Translation: CASSDPPRGDEQYF.

This clonotype was recorded a few times. The chain combines TRBV4-3 with TRBJ1-1; D remains ambiguous. CDR3 length: 17 amino acids. V was trimmed by 1 base and J by 3 bases, leaving 18 bases between them. Germline CDR1 and CDR2: LGHNA and YSLEER. Here the CDR3 reads CASSQGSARRWDTEAFF. CDR3 DNA sequence: TGCGCCAGCAGCCAAGGATCGGCCCGAAGGTGGGACACTGAAGCTTTCTTT.

The V and J genes are TRBV24-1 and TRBJ2-1, with 14 bases identical to TRBD2. The V gene end was trimmed by 10 bases and the J gene end by 6 bases; junction bases not matched to a gene: 13. This CDR3 spans 17 amino acids. Germline V CDR1 and CDR2: KGHDR, SFDVKD. CDR3: CATGERFGTSGSNEQFF. In nucleotides, the CDR3 is TGTGCCACGGGGGAGCGGTTCGGGACTAGCGGGAGCAATGAGCAGTTCTTC.

This clonotype was observed at least ten times. The V call is TRBV15, the J call TRBJ2-3, with D possibly TRBD2 on 6 matching bases. The CDR3 runs 15 residues. The V end lost 0 bases, the J end lost 3 bases, and 10 bases lay between the germline ends. CDR1 and CDR2 (germline): LNHNV, YYDKDF (reference sequence). CDR3 sequence (DNA): TGTGCCACCAGCAGAGATGGGGGGAGTACAGATACGCAGTATTTT. It encodes CATSRDGGSTDTQYF.

This clonotype was found a few times. V and J are TRBV6-5 and TRBJ2-2; the match to TRBD2 covers 7 bases. The length of the CDR3 is 13 residues. J was trimmed by 7 bases and V by 6 bases; bases with no gene match: 5. Germline CDR1 and CDR2: MNHEY and SVGAGI. The CDR3 DNA reads as TGTGCCAGCAGCCCCTCGGGAGGCGGGGAGCTGTTTTTT. Protein sequence: CASSPSGGGELFF.

This clonotype has just a few counts. The chain joins TRBV6-1 to TRBJ1-2; 7 positions agree with TRBD1. Trimming at V came to 4 bases and at J to 6 bases, leaving 8 bases not matched to a gene. Germline V gives CDR1 MNHNS, CDR2 SASEGT. The CDR3 is 14 amino acids. The DNA for the CDR3 is TGTGCCAGCAGTGTAGCAGGGGGAGCTGATGGCTACACCTTC. Translated, it gives CASSVAGGADGYTF.

The table lists this clonotype with a few counts. The rearrangement uses TRBV5-1 and TRBJ2-1; either TRBD1 or TRBD2 may fit D (5 bases each). The germline V gene encodes CDR1 SGHRS and CDR2 YFSETQ. V was clipped by 5 bases and J by 0 bases, with 12 bases between them. CDR3 length equals 15 residues. CDR3 DNA sequence: TGCGCCAGCAGAGTCGGGACGAGCTCCTACAATGAGCAGTTCTTC. Protein: CASRVGTSSYNEQFF.

The rearrangement joins TRBV6-2 or TRBV6-3 to TRBJ1-1; D remains ambiguous. There are 14 residues in the CDR3. V was shortened by 2 bases and J by 1 base, with 8 bases between the two germline ends. Germline-derived CDR1 and CDR2 are MNHEY and SVGEGT. CDR3 coding DNA: TGTGCCAGCAGTTACCCGACTTGGAACACTGAAGCTTTCTTT. Its protein is CASSYPTWNTEAFF.

This clonotype was counted ten times or more. V and J are TRBV5-1 and TRBJ2-5; TRBD1 agrees at 7 bases. This CDR3 comprises 14 residues. V shed 0 bases and J 1 base; nucleotides not matched to a gene: 0. Germline V gene lookup returns CDR1 SGHRS and CDR2 YFSETQ. The CDR3 loop reads CASSLAGGQETQYF. CDR3 nucleotides: TGCGCCAGCAGCTTGGCAGGGGGCCAAGAGACCCAGTACTTC.

Many counts were recorded for this clonotype. The gene calls are TRBV12-3 or TRBV12-4 and TRBJ2-5; 7 nucleotides match TRBD2. V lost 3 bases, J lost 3 bases, and 1 base stayed unmatched. This CDR3 has 13 residues. The CDR3 nucleotides are TGTGCCAGCAGTTTTGGGGGGGAAGAGACCCAGTACTTC. It translates to CASSFGGEETQYF.

The chain combines TRBV3-1 with TRBJ2-7; 7 bases align to TRBD2. V was clipped by 1 base and J by 4 bases; unmatched bases: 7. The CDR3 contains 15 residues. Per the germline V gene, CDR1 is LGHDT and CDR2 is YNNKEL (reference sequence). The CDR3 DNA is TGTGCCAGCAGCCAAGTTGATGCGGGGGAGTACGAGCAGTACTTC. It codes for CASSQVDAGEYEQYF.

This clonotype was detected only a few times. The chain couples TRBV29-1 to TRBJ2-3; D is perhaps TRBD1 (6 bases). V was trimmed by 6 bases and J by 2 bases, leaving 12 bases between them. Looked up from germline, CDR1 is SQVTM and CDR2 is ANQGSEA. This CDR3 spans 13 amino acids. The CDR3 here is CSVNTGYTDTQYF. The CDR3 nucleotides read TGCAGCGTGAATACAGGGTACACAGATACGCAGTATTTT.

The chain combines TRBV24-1 with TRBJ2-6; D is uncertain. Germline CDR1 KGHDR, CDR2 SFDVKD. The CDR3 runs to 15 residues. V was shortened by 2 bases and J by 1 base, with 5 bases between the two germline ends. The CDR3 loop is CATSDWMSGANVLTF. CDR3 DNA sequence: TGTGCCACCAGTGATTGGATGTCTGGGGCCAACGTCCTGACTTTC.

The sample holds a few counts of this clonotype. This rearrangement joins TRBV5-1 to TRBJ2-5; 7 nucleotides align to TRBD1. The V gene end was trimmed by 5 bases and the J gene end by 5 bases; junction bases not matched to a gene: 15. This CDR3 comprises 16 residues. CDR1 SGHRS and CDR2 YFSETQ come from the germline V gene. The CDR3 nucleotides read TGCGCCAGCAGATCATCCGGGGACAGAGGCGGGGAGACCCAGTACTTC. Its protein product is CASRSSGDRGGETQYF.

CDR3 bases: TGTGCCAGCAGCCATGAGACGACTAGCGGGAGGCCCGAGCAGTTCTTC. It specifies CASSHETTSGRPEQFF. The chain joins TRBV7-9 to TRBJ2-1; 13 bases match TRBD2. The CDR3 loop spans 16 amino acids. Germline-derived CDR1 and CDR2 are SEHNR and FQNEAQ (reference sequence). V was clipped by 5 bases and J by 10 bases; unmatched bases: 11.

V is TRBV29-1 and J is TRBJ2-5, with D perhaps TRBD2 (5 bases). The CDR3 has 11 amino acids. Germline CDR1 is SQVTM and CDR2 is ANQGSEA. Trimming removed 7 bases at V and 0 bases at J, with 6 bases between. The DNA of the CDR3 is TGCAGCGCCGGGAACCAAGAGACCCAGTACTTC. Translated: CSAGNQETQYF.

This clonotype was recorded a few times. This chain connects TRBV29-1 to TRBJ1-3, with D hard to call. Deletions cut 6 bases from V and 4 bases from J, with 10 bases between. Germline lookup yields CDR1 SQVTM and CDR2 ANQGSEA. The CDR3 runs 12 residues. This chain's CDR3 is CSVLGLGNTIYF. The CDR3 coding sequence is TGCAGCGTCCTTGGACTCGGAAACACCATATATTTT.

The V call is TRBV6-5, the J call TRBJ2-7, with D unresolved. Looked up from germline, CDR1 is MNHEY and CDR2 is SVGAGI. There are 11 residues in the CDR3. The V end was cut by 3 bases, the J end by 3 bases, with 3 bases between. CDR3 nucleotides: TGTGCCAGCAGTTATCGCTACGAGCAGTACTTC. This codes for CASSYRYEQYF.

A few counts support this clonotype. This chain links TRBV4-3 with TRBJ2-1; 8 bases line up with TRBD2. The CDR3 is made up of 17 amino acids. With 4 bases clipped from V and 4 bases from J, the junction kept 12 bases outside the gene matches. CDR1 is LGHNA and CDR2 is YSLEER in the germline V gene. Here the CDR3 reads CASSPGAAGGPYNEQFF. The CDR3 DNA follows: TGCGCCAGCAGCCCTGGAGCTGCGGGAGGTCCGTACAATGAGCAGTTCTTC.

This chain connects TRBV3-1 to TRBJ2-1; the match to TRBD2 covers 15 bases. The CDR3 consists of 20 residues. V shed 2 bases and J 2 bases; nucleotides not matched to a gene: 10. CDR1 and CDR2 from the germline V gene are LGHDT and YNNKEL (reference sequence). The CDR3 DNA follows: TGTGCCAGCAGCCAATCCTGGACTAGCGGGAGGGGGGAGGCCTACAATGAGCAGTTCTTC. Encoded protein: CASSQSWTSGRGEAYNEQFF.

V gene TRBV2 combines with J gene TRBJ2-7; the D gene is possibly TRBD1 (6 bases). CDR3 length: 15 amino acids. Germline CDR1 and CDR2: SNHLY and FYNNEI. Trimming stripped 4 bases from V and 3 bases from J, with 16 bases between. The CDR3: CASSVILQGDYEQYF. The CDR3 DNA sequence: TGTGCCAGCAGTGTGATTTTACAGGGAGACTACGAGCAGTACTTC.

This clonotype was detected a few times. The chain uses TRBV7-2 and TRBJ1-6; the match to TRBD1 covers 7 bases. V lost 3 bases to trimming and J lost 9 bases; unmatched junction nucleotides: 2. The CDR3 runs 13 residues. Per the germline V gene, CDR1 is SGHTA and CDR2 is FQGNSA. CDR3 amino acids: CASSFDRVSPLHF. CDR3 nucleotide sequence: TGTGCCAGCAGCTTCGACAGGGTTTCACCCCTCCACTTT. The full variable domain, rest sourced from reference TRBV7-2 and TRBJ1-6, is GAGVSQSPSNKVTEKGKDVELRCDPISGHTALYWYRQSLGQGLEFLIYFQGNSAPDKSGLPSDRFSAERTGGSVSTLTIQRTQQEDSAVYLCASSFDRVSPLHFGNGTRLTVT.

This clonotype appeared a few times. The rearrangement links TRBV12-3 or TRBV12-4 to TRBJ1-5; TRBD1 aligns across 8 bases. This CDR3 is 14 amino acids long. The V and J ends lost 4 bases and 6 bases, in that order; junction bases with no gene match: 5. The chain's CDR3 is CASSSFRGRQPQHF. In DNA form, the CDR3 reads TGTGCCAGCAGTTCGTTCAGGGGGCGTCAGCCCCAGCATTTT.